One T cell receptor beta chain is described in this entry. The data originate from a study of blood T cell repertoires in COVID-19. Seattle cases were enrolled at active infection and followed longitudinally. The method was immunoSEQ multiplex PCR; TCRdb's version includes in-frame clones alone and lacks a portion of them. The data contain some 120,000 clones, 81% of them singletons. What was sequenced was peripheral blood. The TCR originated in a man aged 25 to 40 with COVID-19, enrolled during active disease.

CDR3 in DNA: TGTGCCAGCAGCAAAAGGACAGGGGGCTTTAGGGGCAATCAGCCCCAGCATTTT. It specifies CASSKRTGGFRGNQPQHF. The genes are TRBV21-1 and TRBJ1-5; the table assigns TRBD1, which was not confirmed against the DNA. TRBV21-1 is described as a pseudogene. The CDR3 is 18 residues long.